This TCR beta chain was retrieved from a study of blood T cell repertoires in COVID-19. For the study at large: Acute and convalescent COVID-19 samples came from the United States, Italy and Spain. T cells, B-cell-depleted T cells, or PBMCs supplied cDNA or gDNA.

Germline CDR1 SGHTA, CDR2 FQGTGA. After removal of 4 bases from V and 14 bases from J, the junction contained 9 bases not matched to a gene. The CDR3 is made up of 13 amino acids. Measured with immunoSEQ multiplex PCR; TCRdb has only the in-frame clones, and not every one. The sample holds about 120,000 clones; about 85% are singletons and the top ten take 5% to 8%. The chain joins TRBV7-3 to TRBJ1-2; 11 bases are shared with TRBD1. The origin of this receptor is a man older than 75 with active or convalescent COVID-19. The sample taken for sequencing was peripheral blood. CDR3 in amino acids: CASSSDRGQENTF. CDR3 nucleotides: TGTGCCAGCAGCTCGGACAGGGGGCAAGAAAATACCTTC.